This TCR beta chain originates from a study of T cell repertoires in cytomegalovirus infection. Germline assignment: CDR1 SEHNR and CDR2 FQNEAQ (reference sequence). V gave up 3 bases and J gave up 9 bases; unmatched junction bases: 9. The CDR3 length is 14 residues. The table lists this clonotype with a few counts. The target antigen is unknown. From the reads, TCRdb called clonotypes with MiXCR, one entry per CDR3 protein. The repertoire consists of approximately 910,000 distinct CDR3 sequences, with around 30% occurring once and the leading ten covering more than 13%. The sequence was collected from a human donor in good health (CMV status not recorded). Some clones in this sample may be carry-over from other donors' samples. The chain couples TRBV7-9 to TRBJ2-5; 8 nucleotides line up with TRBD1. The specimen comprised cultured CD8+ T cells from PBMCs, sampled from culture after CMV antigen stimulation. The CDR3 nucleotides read TGTGCCAGCAGCTTCCTGGGACAGGACATCTCCCAGTACTTC. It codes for CASSFLGQDISQYF.